The source of this TCR beta chain is a study of T cells in Graves' hyperthyroidism and ophthalmopathy. Amplified TCR beta CDR3 regions came from RNA transcripts. The HTBI primer set served for first-round RT-PCR of the TCR CDR3. TCRdb re-called the multiplex PCR reads with MiXCR, one entry per CDR3 protein. Of fewer than 650,000 distinct CDR3 sequences in the sample, around 14% were seen once. What was sequenced was blood. The sequence was collected from a woman between 18 and 30 years old with Graves' ophthalmopathy.

CDR3 bases: TGTGCCAGCAGCTTGGCACCGGAAGGCTACACCTTC. Protein sequence: CASSLAPEGYTF. This rearrangement joins TRBV5-6 to TRBJ1-2; D unclear. The CDR3 is 12 residues long. The germline V gene encodes CDR1 SGHDT and CDR2 YYEEEE. V was cut by 0 bases and J by 8 bases, with 8 bases left in between. The full variable domain, in which reference TRBV5-6 and TRBJ1-2 provide the parts outside the CDR3, is DAGVTQSPTHLIKTRGQQVTLRCSPKSGHDTVSWYQQALGQGPQFIFQYYEEEERQRGNFPDRFSGHQFPNYSSELNVNALLLGDSALYLCASSLAPEGYTFGSGTRLTVV.